This is a list of T cell receptor beta chains from one sample in a study of blood T cell repertoires in COVID-19. The repertoire was sequenced with immunoSEQ multiplex PCR; TCRdb's copy has only in-frame clones and lacks some. The sample includes about 370,000 clones, around 90% of them seen just once. The sample taken for sequencing was peripheral blood. These receptors all stem from a woman between 25 and 40 years old with COVID-19, enrolled during active disease. The CDR3 runs from the conserved cysteine through the conserved F or W. D genes are given only for firm matches. Some rows mark clone size as missing; the rest say once, few, many or name a class of expanded clone.

V	size	J	D	CDR3	DNA
TRBV24-1	NA	TRBJ2-7	TRBD1	CATSDFRTGSDEQYF	TGTGCCACCAGTGATTTCCGGACAGGGAGCGACGAGCAGTACTTC
TRBV2	NA	TRBJ1-4	NA	CASNGELINEKLFF	TGTGCCAGCAATGGGGAGCTCATTAATGAAAAACTGTTTTTT
TRBV7-9	NA	TRBJ2-5	NA	CASGSLGEETQYF	TGTGCCAGCGGTTCATTGGGCGAAGAGACCCAGTACTTC
TRBV6-2/TRBV6-3	NA	TRBJ2-2	TRBD1	CASSTPYRGRTNTGELFF	TGTGCCAGCAGTACCCCCTACAGGGGAAGGACGAACACCGGGGAGCTGTTTTTT
TRBV6-2/TRBV6-3	NA	TRBJ2-3	NA	CASSYLSEATQYF	TGTGCCAGCAGTTATTTGTCAGAGGCTACGCAGTATTTT
TRBV4-2	once	TRBJ2-5	NA	CASSPWGPAGTKETQYF	TGTGCCAGCAGCCCTTGGGGGCCAGCGGGGACGAAGGAGACCCAGTACTTC
TRBV19	NA	TRBJ1-2	TRBD1	CAAGQGYGYTF	TGTGCCGCCGGACAGGGTTATGGCTACACCTTC
TRBV6-5	once	TRBJ1-4	NA	CASSFPLGDNEKLFF	TGTGCCAGCAGTTTCCCCTTAGGGGATAATGAAAAACTGTTTTTT
TRBV28	NA	TRBJ2-3	NA	CASSFGSTDTQYF	TGTGCCAGCAGTTTCGGGAGCACAGATACGCAGTATTTT
TRBV11-3	NA	TRBJ1-2	NA	CASSSSGADGYGYTF	TGTGCCAGCAGTTCCTCAGGGGCGGACGGCTATGGCTACACCTTC
TRBV4-3	NA	TRBJ2-1	NA	CASSQVSPGGTPHFFF	TGCGCCAGCAGCCAAGTCTCTCCTGGCGGGACCCCCCATTTTTTCTTC
TRBV18	NA	TRBJ2-7	NA	CASSPQEGSSYEQYF	TGTGCCAGCTCTCCCCAGGAGGGGAGCTCCTACGAGCAGTACTTC
TRBV18	once	TRBJ1-1	NA	CASSPQGTVGVGSFF	NA
TRBV7-2	NA	TRBJ1-2	NA	CASSLGTGANYGYTF	TGTGCCAGCAGCTTAGGTACAGGTGCTAACTATGGCTACACCTTC
TRBV5-1	NA	TRBJ2-2	NA	CASSLEPGGRTGELFF	TGCGCCAGCAGCTTGGAGCCAGGGGGGCGGACCGGGGAGCTGTTTTTT
TRBV4-1	NA	TRBJ1-5	NA	CASSTRSVALGNQPQHF	TGCGCCAGCAGCACCCGGTCCGTAGCCCTGGGCAATCAGCCCCAGCATTTT
TRBV7-9	NA	TRBJ1-2	NA	CASSLPGNYGYTF	TGTGCCAGCAGCTTACCAGGAAACTATGGCTACACCTTC
TRBV20-1	NA	TRBJ2-3	NA	CSASTKEDTDTQYF	TGCAGTGCTAGTACGAAGGAGGACACAGATACGCAGTATTTT
TRBV27	NA	TRBJ1-1	TRBD1	CASSLRDRGRAFF	TGTGCCAGCAGTTTAAGGGACAGGGGGCGTGCTTTCTTT
TRBV24-1	NA	TRBJ2-1	NA	CATSAGRTYYNEQFF	TGTGCCACCAGTGCAGGGAGGACCTACTACAATGAGCAGTTCTTC
TRBV9	NA	TRBJ1-6	NA	CASSTQGGRGSSPLHF	TGTGCCAGCAGCACCCAAGGCGGGAGGGGTAGTTCACCCCTCCACTTT
TRBV11-2	NA	TRBJ2-3	NA	CASSPTASDPTNTQYF	TGTGCCAGCAGCCCGACGGCTAGCGACCCGACTAATACGCAGTATTTT
TRBV7-9	NA	TRBJ1-3	NA	CASSLGPPPLGNTIYF	TGTGCCAGCAGCTTAGGTCCCCCCCCTCTGGGAAACACCATATATTTT
TRBV5-6	NA	TRBJ2-2	NA	CASSLMRVF	TGTGCCAGCAGCTTGATGCGGGTTTTT
TRBV30	NA	TRBJ2-2	TRBD1	CAWERQGYTGELFF	TGTGCCTGGGAACGACAGGGCTACACCGGGGAGCTGTTTTTT
TRBV6-5	once	TRBJ2-5	TRBD1	CASSSGQGARKTQYF	TGTGCCAGCAGTTCGGGACAGGGGGCGCGAAAGACCCAGTACTTC
TRBV21-1	NA	TRBJ2-7	NA	CASSKGRGFWYEQYF	TGTGCCAGCAGCAAAGGCCGGGGATTTTGGTACGAGCAGTACTTC
TRBV24-1	once	TRBJ2-5	NA	CATSDTRAQETQYF	TGTGCCACCAGTGATACCCGAGCACAAGAGACCCAGTACTTC
TRBV7-2	few	TRBJ2-7	NA	CASSFTAGEQYF	TGTGCCAGCAGCTTCACGGCAGGCGAGCAGTACTTC
TRBV5-6	NA	TRBJ2-2	NA	CASSLGLASGELFF	TGTGCCAGCAGCTTGGGGCTAGCAAGCGGGGAGCTGTTTTTT
TRBV6-5	once	TRBJ2-2	NA	CASSYSARAAGELFF	TGTGCCAGCAGTTACTCTGCCAGGGCCGCCGGGGAGCTGTTTTTT
TRBV6-2/TRBV6-3	NA	TRBJ1-1	TRBD1	CASSTQGARTEAFF	TGTGCCAGCAGTACACAGGGGGCGCGGACTGAAGCTTTCTTT
TRBV28	NA	TRBJ1-2	TRBD1	CASSSGQGVHGYTF	TGTGCCAGCAGCTCGGGACAGGGGGTTCATGGCTACACCTTC
TRBV4-3	few	TRBJ2-7	NA	CASSRSGDSYEQYF	TGCGCCAGCAGCCGTTCGGGTGACTCCTACGAGCAGTACTTC
TRBV7-9	NA	TRBJ1-1	TRBD1	CASSLDKQGLPTEAFF	TGTGCCAGCAGCTTAGACAAACAGGGGCTGCCCACTGAAGCTTTCTTT
TRBV5-6	NA	TRBJ2-7	TRBD2	CASSLGGGPPHYEQYF	TGTGCCAGCAGCTTGGGGGGGGGACCACCGCACTACGAGCAGTACTTC
TRBV10-1	NA	TRBJ1-1	TRBD1	CASSATGAEAFF	TGCGCCAGCAGTGCGACAGGGGCCGAAGCTTTCTTT
TRBV7-6	NA	TRBJ1-4	TRBD1	CASSLSGQYGVEKLFF	TGTGCCAGCAGCTTGTCGGGACAGTATGGAGTTGAAAAACTGTTTTTT
TRBV21-1	NA	TRBJ2-5	NA	CASSKGQGVLETQYF	TGTGCCAGCAGCAAAGGGCAGGGGGTTTTGGAGACCCAGTACTTC
TRBV4-2	NA	TRBJ2-7	TRBD1	CASSTQGGNEQYF	TGTGCCAGCAGTACACAGGGGGGCAACGAGCAGTACTTC
TRBV11-3	NA	TRBJ1-1	NA	CASSFDSLNTEAFF	TGTGCCAGCAGCTTTGACAGTTTGAACACTGAAGCTTTCTTT
TRBV19	NA	TRBJ2-1	NA	CASKHGYTYNEQFF	TGTGCCAGTAAACACGGGTATACCTACAATGAGCAGTTCTTC
TRBV9	few	TRBJ1-3	NA	CASSVGNRGGPGNTIYF	TGTGCCAGCAGCGTAGGGAATCGTGGGGGCCCTGGAAACACCATATATTTT
TRBV19	NA	TRBJ1-3	TRBD1	CASSDRAGGNTIYF	TGTGCCAGTAGTGACAGGGCGGGAGGAAACACCATATATTTT
TRBV11-2	NA	TRBJ1-1	TRBD1	CASSSQGADTEAFF	TGTGCCAGCAGCTCACAGGGGGCGGACACTGAAGCTTTCTTT